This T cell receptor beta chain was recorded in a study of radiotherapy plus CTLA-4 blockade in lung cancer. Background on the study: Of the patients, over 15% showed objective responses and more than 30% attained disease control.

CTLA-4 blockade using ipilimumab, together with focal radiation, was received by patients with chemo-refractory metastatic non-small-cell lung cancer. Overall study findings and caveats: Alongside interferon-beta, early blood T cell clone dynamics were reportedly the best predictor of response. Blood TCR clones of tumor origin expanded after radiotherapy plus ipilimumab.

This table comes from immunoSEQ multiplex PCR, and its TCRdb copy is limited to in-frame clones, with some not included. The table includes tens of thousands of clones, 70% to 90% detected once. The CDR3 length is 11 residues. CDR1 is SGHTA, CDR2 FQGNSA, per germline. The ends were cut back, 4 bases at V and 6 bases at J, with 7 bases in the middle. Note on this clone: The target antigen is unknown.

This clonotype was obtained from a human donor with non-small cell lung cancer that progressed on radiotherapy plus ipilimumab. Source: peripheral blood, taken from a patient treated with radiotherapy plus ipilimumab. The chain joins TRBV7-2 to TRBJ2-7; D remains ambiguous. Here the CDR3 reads CASSSRREQYF. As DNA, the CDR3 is TGTGCCAGCAGCTCCCGACGCGAGCAGTACTTC.